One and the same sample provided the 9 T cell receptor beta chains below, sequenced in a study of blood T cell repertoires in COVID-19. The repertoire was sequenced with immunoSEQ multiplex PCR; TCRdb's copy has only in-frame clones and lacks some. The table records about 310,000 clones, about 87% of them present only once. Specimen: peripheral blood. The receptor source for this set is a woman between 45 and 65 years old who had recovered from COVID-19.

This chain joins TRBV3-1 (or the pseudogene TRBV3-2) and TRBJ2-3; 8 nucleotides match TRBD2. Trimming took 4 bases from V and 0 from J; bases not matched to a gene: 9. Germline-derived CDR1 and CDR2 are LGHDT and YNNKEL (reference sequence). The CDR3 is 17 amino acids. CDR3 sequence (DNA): TGTGCCAGCAGCCCAAGACTAGCGAAGACTAGCACAGATACGCAGTATTTT. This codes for CASSPRLAKTSTDTQYF.

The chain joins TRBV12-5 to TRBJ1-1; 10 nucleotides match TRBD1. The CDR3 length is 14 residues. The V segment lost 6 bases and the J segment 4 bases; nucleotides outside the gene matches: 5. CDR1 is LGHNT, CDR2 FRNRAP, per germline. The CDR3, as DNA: TGTGCTAGTGGCCTGACAGGGGGCGTCACTGAAGCTTTCTTT. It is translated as CASGLTGGVTEAFF.

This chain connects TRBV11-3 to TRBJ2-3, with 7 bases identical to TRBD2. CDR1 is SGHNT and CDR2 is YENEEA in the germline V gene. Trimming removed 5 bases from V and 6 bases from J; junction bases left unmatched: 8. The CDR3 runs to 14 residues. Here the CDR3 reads CASSAGVGVDTQYF. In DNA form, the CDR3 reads TGTGCCAGCAGCGCGGGAGTAGGGGTGGATACGCAGTATTTT.

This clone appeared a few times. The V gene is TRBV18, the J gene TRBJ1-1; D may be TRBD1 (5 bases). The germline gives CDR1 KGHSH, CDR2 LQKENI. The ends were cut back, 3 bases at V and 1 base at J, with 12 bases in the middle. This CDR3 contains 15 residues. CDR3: CASSPLLTENTEAFF. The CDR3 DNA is TGTGCCAGCTCACCGCTACTGACAGAGAACACTGAAGCTTTCTTT.

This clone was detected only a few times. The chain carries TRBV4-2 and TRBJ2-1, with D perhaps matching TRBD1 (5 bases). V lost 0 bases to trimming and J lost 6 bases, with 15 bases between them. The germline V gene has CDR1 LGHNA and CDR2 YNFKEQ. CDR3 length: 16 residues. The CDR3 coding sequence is TGTGCCAGCAGCCAAGAGGGTAGGGCAGGGATCAATGAGCAGTTCTTC. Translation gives CASSQEGRAGINEQFF.

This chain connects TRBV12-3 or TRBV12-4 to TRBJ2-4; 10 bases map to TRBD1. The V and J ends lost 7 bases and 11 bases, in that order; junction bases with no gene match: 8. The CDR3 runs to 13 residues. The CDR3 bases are TGTGCCAGCACCCCGGGACAGGGGTTGGTTCAGTACTTC. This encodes CASTPGQGLVQYF.

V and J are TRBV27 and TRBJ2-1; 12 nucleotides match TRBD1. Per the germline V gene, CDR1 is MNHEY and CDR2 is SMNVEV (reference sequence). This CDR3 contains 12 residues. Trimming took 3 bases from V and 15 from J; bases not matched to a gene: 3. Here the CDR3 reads CASSLGQGALFF. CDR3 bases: TGTGCCAGCAGTTTGGGACAGGGGGCTCTGTTCTTC.

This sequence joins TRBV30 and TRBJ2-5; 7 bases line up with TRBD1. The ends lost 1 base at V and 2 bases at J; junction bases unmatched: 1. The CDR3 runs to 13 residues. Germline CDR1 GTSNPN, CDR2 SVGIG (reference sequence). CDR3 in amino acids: CAWSGDSQETQYF. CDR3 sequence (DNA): TGTGCCTGGAGTGGGGACAGTCAAGAGACCCAGTACTTC.

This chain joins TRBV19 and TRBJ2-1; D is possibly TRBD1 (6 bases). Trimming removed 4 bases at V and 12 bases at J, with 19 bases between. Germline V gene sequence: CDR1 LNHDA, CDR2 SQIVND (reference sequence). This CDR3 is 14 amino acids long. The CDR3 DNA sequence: TGTGCCAGTAGTACGGCCAGGGACACAATTCGGCAGTTCTTC. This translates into CASSTARDTIRQFF.